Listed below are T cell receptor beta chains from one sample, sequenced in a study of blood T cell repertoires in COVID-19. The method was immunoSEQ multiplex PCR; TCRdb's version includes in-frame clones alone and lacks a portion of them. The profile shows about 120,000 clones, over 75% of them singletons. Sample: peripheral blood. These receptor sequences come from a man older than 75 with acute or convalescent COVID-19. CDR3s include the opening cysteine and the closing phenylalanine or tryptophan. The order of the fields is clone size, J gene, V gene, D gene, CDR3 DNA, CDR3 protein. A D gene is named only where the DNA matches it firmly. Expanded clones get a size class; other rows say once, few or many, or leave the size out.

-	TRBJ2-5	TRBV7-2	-	TGTGCCAGCAGCTTAGGTGGGGGGATAGGGGAGACCCAGTACTTC	CASSLGGGIGETQYF
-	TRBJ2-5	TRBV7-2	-	TGTGCCAGCAGCTTAGGGGCCGCCAGGGACCAGTACTTC	CASSLGAARDQYF
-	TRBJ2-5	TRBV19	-	TGTGCCAGTACCCCTCGGGGAGAGTGGGGAGAGACCCAGTACTTC	CASTPRGEWGETQYF
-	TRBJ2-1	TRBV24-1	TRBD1	TGTGCCACCAGTGATCCGGGGACAGGGAGAGGTGAGCAGTTCTTC	CATSDPGTGRGEQFF
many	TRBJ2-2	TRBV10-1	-	TGCGCCAGCAGTGAGTCGGGGCAGGGCCCCACCGGGGAGCTGTTTTTT	CASSESGQGPTGELFF
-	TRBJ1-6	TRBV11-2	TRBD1	TGTGCCAGCAGCCAGCGACAGGGGGCGGGCTATAATTCACCCCTCCACTTT	CASSQRQGAGYNSPLHF
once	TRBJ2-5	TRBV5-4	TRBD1	TGTGCCAGCAGCCCTTCCCCGGACAGGGGAAGTCAAGAGACCCAGTACTTC	CASSPSPDRGSQETQYF
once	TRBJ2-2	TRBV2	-	TGTGCCAGCAGTGAAAACACAGCAGGGGGGGAGCTGTTTTTT	CASSENTAGGELFF
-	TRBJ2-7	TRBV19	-	TGTGCCAGTAGTATCTTTTCAGGGGCGAGCTACGAGCAGTACTTC	CASSIFSGASYEQYF
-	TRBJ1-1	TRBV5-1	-	TGCGCCAGCAGCGGCGGGGGAGAAGCTTTCTTT	CASSGGGEAFF
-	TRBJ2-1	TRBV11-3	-	TGTGCCAGCAGCTTAGACTTTCGGAGAGCGCTTTACAATGAGCAGTTCTTC	CASSLDFRRALYNEQFF
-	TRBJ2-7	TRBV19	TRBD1	TGTGCCAGCGAAGCAGGGGGTGCCTCCTACGAGCAGTACTTC	CASEAGGASYEQYF
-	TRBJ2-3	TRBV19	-	TGTGCCAGTAGTATGCCAGCGCTAAGCACAGATACGCAGTATTTT	CASSMPALSTDTQYF
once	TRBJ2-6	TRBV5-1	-	TGCGCCAGCAGCCCGGCCGGGTTCTGGGCCAACGTCCTGACTTTC	CASSPAGFWANVLTF
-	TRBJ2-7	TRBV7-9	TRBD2	TGTGCCAGCAGCTTACGCTCAGCGGGGGGGCACTACGAGCAGTACTTC	CASSLRSAGGHYEQYF
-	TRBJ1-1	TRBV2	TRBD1	TGTGCCAGCAGGGGACAGGGGGTGAACACTGAAGCTTTCTTT	CASRGQGVNTEAFF
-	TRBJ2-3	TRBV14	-	TGTGCCAGCAGCCAACAGGGCACAGATACGCAGTATTTT	CASSQQGTDTQYF
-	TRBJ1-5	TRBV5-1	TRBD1	TGCGCCAGCAGCGGATCGGACAGGGTATGGCATTTT	CASSGSDRVWHF
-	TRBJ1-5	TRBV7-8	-	TGTGCCAGCAGCCAATATCAGGGTATTAGCAATCAGCCCCAGCATTTT	CASSQYQGISNQPQHF
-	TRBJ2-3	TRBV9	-	TGTGCCAGCAGCGTAGAAGGCAGGGGGGGCACAGATACGCAGTATTTT	CASSVEGRGGTDTQYF
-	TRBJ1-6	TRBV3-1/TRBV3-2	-	TGTGCCAGCAGCCAAAAGGGAGGGGGGGACAATTCACCCCTCCACTTT	CASSQKGGGDNSPLHF
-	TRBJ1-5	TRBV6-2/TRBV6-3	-	TGTGCCAGCAGTTCACCAACCGGAACGATGGTAGCTAGCAATCAGCCCCAGCATTTT	CASSSPTGTMVASNQPQHF
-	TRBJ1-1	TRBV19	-	TGTGCCAGTAGTATAACAGCTGGCAGTCGGAACACTGAAGCTTTCTTT	CASSITAGSRNTEAFF
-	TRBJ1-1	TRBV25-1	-	TGTGCCAGCAGTCTGGGCGTGAACACTGAAGCTTTCTTT	CASSLGVNTEAFF
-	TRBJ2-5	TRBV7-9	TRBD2	TGTGCCAGCAGCTCCCGCCGGACTAGCGGGACCCTCCAAGAGACCCAGTACTTC	CASSSRRTSGTLQETQYF
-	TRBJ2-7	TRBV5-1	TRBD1	TGCGCCAGCAGCTTTACAGGGGCGTCAGGCTACGAGCAGTACTTC	CASSFTGASGYEQYF
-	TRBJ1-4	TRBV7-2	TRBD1	TGTGCCAGCAGCGTTGGGGACAGTAATAATGAAAAACTGTTTTTT	CASSVGDSNNEKLFF
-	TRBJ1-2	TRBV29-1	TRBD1	TGCAGCGTTGAAGGAAGTTTAGGGACAGGGTTTGGCTACACCTTC	CSVEGSLGTGFGYTF
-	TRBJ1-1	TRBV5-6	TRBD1	TGTGCCAGCAGCTGGACAGGGAGAGGCACTGAAGCTTTCTTT	CASSWTGRGTEAFF
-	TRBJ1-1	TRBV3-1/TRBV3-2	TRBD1	TGTGCCAGCAGCCAAGGGGGACAGGGAAACACTGAAGCTTTCTTT	CASSQGGQGNTEAFF
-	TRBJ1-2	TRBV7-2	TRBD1	TGTGCCAGCAGCCTGGGACAGGGTAACTATGGCTACACCTTC	CASSLGQGNYGYTF
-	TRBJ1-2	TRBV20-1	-	TGCAGTGCTAGTCAGGAAAACTATGGCTACACCTTC	CSASQENYGYTF
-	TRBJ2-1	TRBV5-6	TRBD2	TGTGCCAGCAGCTGGGGTAGCGGGAATTACAATGAGCAGTTCTTC	CASSWGSGNYNEQFF
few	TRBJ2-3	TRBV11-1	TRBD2	TGTGCCAGCAGCCCCCGTGGGAGGGGAACTGGTACGCAGTATTTT	CASSPRGRGTGTQYF
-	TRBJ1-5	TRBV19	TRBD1	TGTGCCAGCCAGTCGGGCCGACAGGGCCGCTATAGCAATCAGCCCCAGCATTTT	CASQSGRQGRYSNQPQHF
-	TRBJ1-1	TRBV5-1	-	TGCGCCAGCAGCGCTGGACAGTCAGCCTCTGAAGCTTTCTTT	CASSAGQSASEAFF
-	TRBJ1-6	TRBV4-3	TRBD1	TGCGCCAGCAGCCAAGAAGGACAGGGAGGTTCCTATAATTCACCCCTCCACTTT	CASSQEGQGGSYNSPLHF
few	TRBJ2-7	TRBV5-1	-	TGCGCCAGCACCCGAGGGGGGGCCGACTACGAGCAGTACTTC	CASTRGGADYEQYF
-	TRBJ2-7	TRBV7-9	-	TGTGCCAGCAGCTTAGAGGGGGGGACCTACGAGCAGTACTTC	CASSLEGGTYEQYF
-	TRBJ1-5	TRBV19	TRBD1	TGTGCCAGTACCGGAGGACAGGGGAACAATCAGCCCCAGCATTTT	CASTGGQGNNQPQHF
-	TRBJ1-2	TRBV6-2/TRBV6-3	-	TGTGCCAGCAGTTGGACTCCAAACTATGGCTACACCTTC	CASSWTPNYGYTF
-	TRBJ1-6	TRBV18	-	TGTGCCAGCTCACGGGGGGGCGCGGGTTCACCCCTCCACTTT	CASSRGGAGSPLHF
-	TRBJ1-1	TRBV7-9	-	TGTGCCAGCAGAGCGGACGGGCCATACACTGAAGCTTTCTTT	CASRADGPYTEAFF
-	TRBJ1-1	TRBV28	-	TGTGCCAGCAGTGCGCCCGACAGAAGGTACACTGAAGCTTTCTTT	CASSAPDRRYTEAFF